The next 12 T cell receptor beta chains were all read from a single sample in a study of T cells after posttransplantation cyclophosphamide. The protocol was immunoSEQ multiplex PCR, while the TCRdb copy is restricted to in-frame clones and leaves out a portion. The table lists 15,000 to 20,000 clones, around 87% of them singletons, with approximately 3.5% in the top ten. Methotrexate plus calcineurin inhibitor accompanied controls' myeloablative marrow transplants; sampling was 1 year later. Specimen: PBMCs, collected after an allogeneic stem cell transplant with a calcineurin inhibitor and methotrexate. The origin of the receptors is a male patient aged 50 to 60 who received an allogeneic stem cell transplant from an unrelated donor, was CMV-positive, and had chronic GVHD only. These T cells may partly come from the graft donor.

The J gene is TRBJ2-7, the V gene TRBV5-5; D is possibly TRBD2 (6 bases). The CDR3 totals 13 residues. V shed 6 bases and J shed 5 bases, with 15 bases lying between them. Looked up from germline, CDR1 is SGHKS and CDR2 is YYEKEE (reference sequence). DNA of the CDR3: TGTGCCAGCACCACTTATACGGGAGACGAGCAGTACTTC. This gives the protein CASTTYTGDEQYF.

This chain joins TRBV9 and TRBJ2-7; maybe TRBD1 (6 bases). V was clipped by 0 bases and J by 2 bases, with 12 bases between them. Germline V lookup: CDR1 SGDLS, CDR2 YYNGEE. CDR3 length: 15 residues. The CDR3 is CASSVGQGKTYEQYF. DNA for the CDR3: TGTGCCAGCAGCGTAGGCCAGGGGAAGACCTACGAGCAGTACTTC.

V and J are TRBV5-1 and TRBJ2-3, with TRBD2 matching 10 bases. Trimming cost V 6 bases and J 3 bases; bases outside gene matches: 7. Germline V gene lookup returns CDR1 SGHRS and CDR2 YFSETQ. CDR3 length: 15 amino acids. The CDR3 bases are TGCGCCAGCACCAACACACTAGCGGGAACAGATACGCAGTATTTT. This translates into CASTNTLAGTDTQYF.

Of note for this clone: An end of the junction differs from the germline gene, which may be a read error. The genes are TRBV28 and TRBJ1-6, with a weak D call TRBD1 (5 bases). CDR1 and CDR2 from the germline V gene are MDHEN and SYDVKM. This CDR3 is 13 amino acids long. The CDR3 protein is CASSWGNNSPLHF. CDR3 sequence (DNA): TGTGCCAGCAGTTGGGGCAATAACTCACCCCTCCACTTT.

The V call is TRBV19, the J call TRBJ2-7; D is perhaps TRBD1 (6 bases). Trimming took off 3 bases at V and 4 bases at J, with 16 bases between the two ends. The CDR3 is 15 residues long. The germline CDR1 and CDR2 sequences are LNHDA and SQIVND (reference sequence). The CDR3 is CASSIGTGQIYEQYF. The CDR3 DNA sequence: TGTGCCAGTAGTATCGGAACGGGACAAATATACGAGCAGTACTTC.

This chain connects TRBV11-2 to TRBJ2-1, with D possibly matching TRBD2 (6 bases). CDR3 length equals 13 residues. Germline CDR1 reads SGHAT; CDR2 reads FQNNGV. Trimming removed 0 bases from V and 10 bases from J, with 10 bases in between. Here the CDR3 reads CASSLEAAGEQFF. In nucleotides, the CDR3 is TGTGCCAGCAGCTTAGAGGCGGCGGGAGAGCAGTTCTTC.

The rearrangement links TRBV19 to TRBJ1-2, with D possibly being TRBD1 (6 bases). The V gene's germline CDR1 is LNHDA and CDR2 SQIVND (reference sequence). The CDR3 totals 15 residues. CDR3 loop: CALLTRDKGSGGYTF. CDR3 sequence (DNA): TGTGCGCTCTTGACCCGGGACAAAGGATCGGGGGGCTACACCTTC.

The chain uses TRBV10-3 and TRBJ2-5, with D possibly TRBD1 on 5 matching bases. Germline CDR1 ENHRY, CDR2 SYGVKD. With 3 bases removed from V and 7 bases from J, the gap between germline ends came to 9 bases. CDR3 length: 12 residues. As DNA, the CDR3 is TGTGCCATCAGTGACAGGGCTGGGACCCAGTACTTC. Its protein is CAISDRAGTQYF.

The V and J genes are TRBV27 and TRBJ2-1, with TRBD2 identical over 11 bases. CDR1 and CDR2 (germline): MNHEY, SMNVEV (reference sequence). The CDR3 is 16 residues long. V lost 6 bases and J lost 3; bases outside the gene matches: 7. In DNA, the CDR3 is TGTGCCAGCAGCGTGACTAGCGGGGCCCTCTACAATGAGCAGTTCTTC. Translating gives CASSVTSGALYNEQFF.

The CDR3, as DNA: TGTGCCAGTAGTTCCCGACAGGGGGTATCCGGACAGCCCCAGCATTTT. Its translation: CASSSRQGVSGQPQHF. The V call is TRBV19, the J call TRBJ1-5; 9 bases line up with TRBD1. The V gene end was trimmed by 5 bases and the J gene end by 7 bases; junction bases not matched to a gene: 12. CDR3 size: 16 residues. Germline V gene data show CDR1 as LNHDA and CDR2 as SQIVND (reference sequence). The full variable domain, completed using reference TRBV19 and TRBJ1-5, is DGGITQSPKYLFRKEGQNVTLSCEQNLNHDAMYWYRQDPGQGLRLIYYSQIVNDFQKGDIAEGYSVSREKKESFPLTVTSAQKNPTAFYLCASSSRQGVSGQPQHFGDGTRLSIL.

J is TRBJ2-5 and V is TRBV13; 7 nucleotides agree with TRBD2. Trimming took 10 bases from V and 3 from J; bases not matched to a gene: 14. The CDR3 has 15 amino acids. Germline V CDR1 and CDR2: PRHDT, FYEKMQ (reference sequence). The CDR3 DNA sequence: TGTGCCACCCAAGGGCGGGGGAGCATAGAAGAGACCCAGTACTTC. Translating gives CATQGRGSIEETQYF.

This chain joins TRBV6-5 and TRBJ1-2; tentative D call: TRBD1 (5 bases). Germline loops: CDR1 MNHEY, CDR2 SVGAGI. This CDR3 spans 15 amino acids. V was pared by 0 bases and J by 6 bases, with 14 bases between. The CDR3 reads CASSYSTGGGHGYTF. For the CDR3, the DNA is TGTGCCAGCAGTTACTCAACCGGGGGAGGGCATGGCTACACCTTC.